This T cell receptor beta chain was sequenced for a study of T cell responses to AZD1222 COVID-19 vaccine. A remark on this clone: No antigen is known for it.

The CDR3 extends over 16 amino acids. J gave up 6 bases and V 7 bases, and 12 bases lay outside the gene matches. Germline CDR1 reads SNHLY; CDR2 reads FYNNEI. General observations from the study: Possibly, clonal diversity was underestimated; donors were largely white British and included more females. Reportedly, nearly half the spike-specific TCRs target unmutated variant regions.

Here immunoSEQ multiplex PCR was the method, and the copy in TCRdb shows in-frame clones only, minus some. Of approximately 120,000 clones detected, roughly 90% appear once; the ten largest clones hold 4.2%. The rearrangement links TRBV2 to TRBJ2-3; 11 nucleotides match TRBD2. The material was peripheral blood, obtained on day 0 of AZD1222 vaccination. This receptor was identified in an adult in good health. The DNA for the CDR3 is TGTGCCAGCATCCTAAAACTAGCGGGGGTGGCGGATACGCAGTATTTT. This sequence encodes CASILKLAGVADTQYF. Using reference TRBV2 and TRBJ2-3 for the parts outside the CDR3, the full variable domain is EPEVTQTPSHQVTQMGQEVILRCVPISNHLYFYWYRQILGQKVEFLVSFYNNEISEKSEIFDDQFSVERPDGSNFTLKIRSTKLEDSAMYFCASILKLAGVADTQYFGPGTRLTVL.